The clone carrying this T cell receptor (beta chain) showed up just once. Its matching antigen is unknown. The CDR3 spans 15 residues. The germline V and J ends were trimmed by 3 bases and 4 bases, with 13 bases remaining between them. Looked up from germline, CDR1 is LGHDT and CDR2 is YNNKEL (reference sequence). These data come from a study of blood T cells in healthy people across ages. Study-level points and caveats: Per million T cells, TCR beta diversity dropped roughly linearly as age increased. Donors of long life had a larger count of naive CD4+ cells and greater diversity than aged donors.

It was with a sample-barcoded 5' primer and a J-beta primer mix that a second PCR of roughly 7 to 12 cycles was run. TCRdb redid the calling of the 5' RACE reads with MiXCR, one entry per CDR3 protein. Of hundreds of thousands of distinct CDR3 sequences in the sample, 25% were seen once. The same specimen was also included in a second study, on T cells of mothers and their children.

Source material: blood. This rearrangement joins TRBV3-1 to TRBJ1-3, with D possibly being TRBD1 (5 bases). The TCR comes from a boy between 5 and 17 years old in good health. The CDR3 region is CASSHPGTNGNTIYF. CDR3 nucleotides: TGTGCCAGCAGCCATCCCGGGACTAACGGAAACACCATATATTTT. Full variable domain (missing parts from reference TRBV3-1 and TRBJ1-3): DTAVSQTPKYLVTQMGNDKSIKCEQNLGHDTMYWYKQDSKKFLKIMFSYNNKELIINETVPNRFSPKSPDKAHLNLHINSLELGDSAVYFCASSHPGTNGNTIYFGEGSWLTVV.